The subject of this entry is one T cell receptor beta chain. Its antigen is undetermined. This specimen comes from a study of cytomegalovirus exposure and HLA in healthy donors. Findings and caveats of the study: The likely explanation for a cluster of highly shared sequence variants was sequencing artifact. In a later analysis, HLA-C alleles had the fewest associated TCRs, DRB1 alleles the most.

Both 60 Vbeta primers and 13 Jbeta primers went into the PCR. Some clones are missing from TCRdb's copy, which holds only in-frame ones; the method was immunoSEQ multiplex PCR. The table records about 200,000 clones, around three quarters of them present only once. The V end lost 7 bases, the J end lost 2 bases, and 12 bases lay between the germline ends. CDR3 length: 14 amino acids. The V gene's germline CDR1 is SNHLY and CDR2 FYNNEI. Healthy bone marrow donors formed the donor group. The clonotype was recovered from a man aged 25 to 40 in good health and CMV-seronegative. The sequencing sample was made of PBMCs. J is TRBJ2-1 and V is TRBV2, with D possibly TRBD2 on 6 matching bases. DNA of the CDR3: TGTGCCAGCAACCGGGACTCGGCCTACAATGAGCAGTTCTTC. Protein: CASNRDSAYNEQFF.